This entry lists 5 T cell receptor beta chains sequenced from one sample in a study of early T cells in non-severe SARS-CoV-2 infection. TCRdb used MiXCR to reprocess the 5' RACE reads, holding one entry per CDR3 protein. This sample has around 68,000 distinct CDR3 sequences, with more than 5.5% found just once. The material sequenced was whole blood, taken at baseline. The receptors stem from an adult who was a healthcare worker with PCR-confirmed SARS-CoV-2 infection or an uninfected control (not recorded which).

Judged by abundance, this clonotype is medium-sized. CDR3 sequence reads: CASSLWGTGRYNEQFF. The CDR3, as DNA: TGCGCCAGCAGCCTATGGGGGACAGGGAGGTACAATGAGCAGTTCTTC. The V gene is TRBV5-1, the J gene TRBJ2-1, with 9 bases aligning to TRBD1. This CDR3 is built from 16 residues. With V trimmed by 4 bases and J by 4 bases, 9 bases remained unmatched. Germline CDR1 SGHRS, CDR2 YFSETQ. Filled out from reference TRBV5-1 and TRBJ2-1, the complete variable domain reads KAGVTQTPRYLIKTRGQQVTLSCSPISGHRSVSWYQQTPGQGLQFLFEYFSETQRNKGNFPGRFSGRQFSNSRSEMNVSTLELGDSALYLCASSLWGTGRYNEQFFGPGTRLTVL.

CDR3 nucleotides: TGCGCCAGCAGCCGAGCTAGCGGGAGCACAGATACGCAGTATTTT. Its translation is CASSRASGSTDTQYF. The chain employs TRBV4-1 and TRBJ2-3; 8 bases line up with TRBD2. J was trimmed by 0 bases and V by 4 bases; bases with no gene match: 3. The CDR3 is 15 amino acids. CDR1 MGHRA and CDR2 YSYEKL come from the germline V gene.

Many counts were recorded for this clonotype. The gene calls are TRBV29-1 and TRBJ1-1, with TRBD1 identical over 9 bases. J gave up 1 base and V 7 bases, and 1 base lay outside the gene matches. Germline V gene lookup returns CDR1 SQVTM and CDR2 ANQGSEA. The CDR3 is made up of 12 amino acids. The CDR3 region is CSGDRANTEAFF. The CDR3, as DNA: TGCAGCGGGGACAGGGCGAACACTGAAGCTTTCTTT.

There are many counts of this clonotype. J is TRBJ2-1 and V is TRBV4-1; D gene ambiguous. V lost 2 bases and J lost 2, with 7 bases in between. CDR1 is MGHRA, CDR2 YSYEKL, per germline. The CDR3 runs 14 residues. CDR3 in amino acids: CASSQTTPYNEQFF. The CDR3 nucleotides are TGCGCCAGCAGCCAAACTACACCCTACAATGAGCAGTTCTTC.

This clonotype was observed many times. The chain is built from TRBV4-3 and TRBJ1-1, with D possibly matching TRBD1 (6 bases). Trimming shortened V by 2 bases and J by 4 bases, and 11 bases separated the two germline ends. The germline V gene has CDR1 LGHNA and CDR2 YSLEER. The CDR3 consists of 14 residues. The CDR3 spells CASSQLQGITEAFF. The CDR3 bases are TGCGCCAGCAGCCAATTACAGGGTATCACTGAAGCTTTCTTT.